This entry lists 3 T cell receptor beta chains sequenced from one sample in a study of T cell responses to AZD1222 COVID-19 vaccine. The table came from immunoSEQ multiplex PCR; TCRdb's copy has only in-frame clones and leaves some out. There are 90,000 to 150,000 clones in the sample; 80% to 95% occur only once, and under 5.5% lies in the top ten. The sequences come from peripheral blood, collected on day 0 of AZD1222 vaccination. The receptors here all came from an adult in good health.

The V call is TRBV5-4, the J call TRBJ1-1; D is uncertain. The CDR3 runs to 13 residues. Trimming pared 4 bases from V and 0 bases from J, leaving 7 bases between. Germline V gene lookup returns CDR1 SGHNT and CDR2 YYREEE (reference sequence). CDR3 DNA sequence: TGTGCCAGCAGCACCCCTGTGAACACTGAAGCTTTCTTT. It encodes CASSTPVNTEAFF.

The chain joins TRBV5-1 to TRBJ1-2; perhaps TRBD1 as D (5 bases). This CDR3 spans 16 amino acids. From germline, CDR1 is SGHRS and CDR2 YFSETQ. V gave up 0 bases and J gave up 4 bases, with 16 bases separating them. The CDR3 sequence is CASSLVEGRHSYGYTF. In DNA, the CDR3 is TGCGCCAGCAGCTTGGTGGAGGGGCGTCATAGCTATGGCTACACCTTC.

The V call is TRBV9, the J call TRBJ1-6, with 7 bases identical to TRBD1. The CDR3 has 17 residues. J lost 14 bases, V lost 3 bases, and 20 bases had no gene match. Germline loops: CDR1 SGDLS, CDR2 YYNGEE. CDR3 in amino acids: CASSEGPGTAFMEALHF. Written as DNA, the CDR3 is TGTGCCAGCAGCGAGGGTCCGGGGACAGCTTTCATGGAGGCCCTCCACTTT.